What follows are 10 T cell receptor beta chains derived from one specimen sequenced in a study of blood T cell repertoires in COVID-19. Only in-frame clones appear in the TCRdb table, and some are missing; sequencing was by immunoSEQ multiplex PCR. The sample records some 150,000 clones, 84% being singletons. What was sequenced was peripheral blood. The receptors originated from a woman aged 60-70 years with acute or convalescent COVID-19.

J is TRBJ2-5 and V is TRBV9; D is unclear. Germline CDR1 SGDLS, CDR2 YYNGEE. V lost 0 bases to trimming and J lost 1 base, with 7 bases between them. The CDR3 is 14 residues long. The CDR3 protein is CASSVGAIQETQYF. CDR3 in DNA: TGTGCCAGCAGCGTAGGGGCTATCCAAGAGACCCAGTACTTC.

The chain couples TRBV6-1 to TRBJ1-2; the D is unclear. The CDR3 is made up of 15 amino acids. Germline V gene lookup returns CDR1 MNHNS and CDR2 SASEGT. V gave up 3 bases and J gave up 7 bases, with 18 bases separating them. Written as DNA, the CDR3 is TGTGCCAGCAGTGAGACCCGCGGCTACACGGGTGGCTACACCTTC. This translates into CASSETRGYTGGYTF.

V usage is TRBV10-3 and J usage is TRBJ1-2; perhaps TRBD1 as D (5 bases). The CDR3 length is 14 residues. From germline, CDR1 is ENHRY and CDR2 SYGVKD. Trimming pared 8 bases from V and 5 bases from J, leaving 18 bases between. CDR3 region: CAIGTQDTVYGYTF. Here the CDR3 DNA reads TGTGCCATCGGTACACAGGACACGGTATATGGCTACACCTTC.

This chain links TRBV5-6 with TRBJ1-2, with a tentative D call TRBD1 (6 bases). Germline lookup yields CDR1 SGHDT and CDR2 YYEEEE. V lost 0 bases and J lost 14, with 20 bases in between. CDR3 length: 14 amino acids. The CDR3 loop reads CASSLGAGDRPETF. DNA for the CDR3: TGTGCCAGCAGCTTGGGGGCAGGGGACCGTCCAGAGACCTTC. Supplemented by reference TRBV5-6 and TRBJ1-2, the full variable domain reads DAGVTQSPTHLIKTRGQQVTLRCSPKSGHDTVSWYQQALGQGPQFIFQYYEEEERQRGNFPDRFSGHQFPNYSSELNVNALLLGDSALYLCASSLGAGDRPETFGSGTRLTVV.

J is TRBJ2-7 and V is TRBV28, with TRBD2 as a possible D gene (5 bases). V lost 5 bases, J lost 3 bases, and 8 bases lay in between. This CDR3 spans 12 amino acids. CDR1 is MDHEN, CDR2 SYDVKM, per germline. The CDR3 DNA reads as TGTGCCAGCAGTCGGGGTCGCTACGAGCAGTACTTC. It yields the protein CASSRGRYEQYF.

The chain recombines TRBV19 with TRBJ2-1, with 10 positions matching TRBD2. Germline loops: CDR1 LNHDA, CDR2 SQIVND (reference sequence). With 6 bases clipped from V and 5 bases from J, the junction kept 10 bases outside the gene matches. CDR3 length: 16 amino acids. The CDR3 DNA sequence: TGTGCCAGTAGAGGGCCCCAGCGGGAGGGCCACAATGAGCAGTTCTTC. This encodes CASRGPQREGHNEQFF.

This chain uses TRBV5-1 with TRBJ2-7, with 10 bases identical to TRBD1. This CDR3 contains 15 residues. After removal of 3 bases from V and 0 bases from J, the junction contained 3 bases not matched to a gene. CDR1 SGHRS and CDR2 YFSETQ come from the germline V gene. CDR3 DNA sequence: TGCGCCAGCAGCTGGGGGACAGGGGACTCCTACGAGCAGTACTTC. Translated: CASSWGTGDSYEQYF.

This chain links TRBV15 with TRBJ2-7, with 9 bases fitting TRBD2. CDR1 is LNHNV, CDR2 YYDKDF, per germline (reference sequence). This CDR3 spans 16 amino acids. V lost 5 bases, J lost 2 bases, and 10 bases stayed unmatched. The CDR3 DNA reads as TGTGCCACCAGCCAAATACGGCTAGCGGGAACCTACGAGCAGTACTTC. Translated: CATSQIRLAGTYEQYF. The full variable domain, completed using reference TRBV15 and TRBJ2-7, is DAMVIQNPRYQVTQFGKPVTLSCSQTLNHNVMYWYQQKSSQAPKLLFHYYDKDFNNEADTPDNFQSRRPNTSFCFLDIRSPGLGDTAMYLCATSQIRLAGTYEQYFGPGTRLTVT.

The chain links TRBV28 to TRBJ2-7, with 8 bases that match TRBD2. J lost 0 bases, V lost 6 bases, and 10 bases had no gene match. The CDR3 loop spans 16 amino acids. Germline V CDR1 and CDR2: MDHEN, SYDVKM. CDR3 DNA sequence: TGTGCCAGCAGCCCCGGGCTAGCGGGCCTCTCCTACGAGCAGTACTTC. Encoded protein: CASSPGLAGLSYEQYF.

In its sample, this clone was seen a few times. DNA of the CDR3: TGTGCCAGCAGCTTGGACAGGGAGTATGGCTACACCTTC. This sequence encodes CASSLDREYGYTF. This rearrangement joins TRBV5-4 to TRBJ1-2; weak D call: TRBD1 (6 bases). Between the trimmed V and J ends, which lost 0 bases and 5 bases, there was a span of 8 bases. The CDR3 is 13 residues long. Per germline, CDR1 SGHNT and CDR2 YYREEE (reference sequence).